This entry features one T cell receptor beta chain sequence. The data originate from a study of blood T cell repertoires in COVID-19. CDR1 is SEHNR and CDR2 is FQNEAQ in the germline V gene (reference sequence). The length of the CDR3 is 14 residues. After removal of 5 bases from V and 7 bases from J, the junction contained 6 bases not matched to a gene. Using immunoSEQ multiplex PCR, the repertoire was profiled, and TCRdb retains in-frame clones only, with some absent. The repertoire includes 350,000 to 400,000 clones, 80% to 95% of them detected once, and about 0.9% sits in the top ten. The gene calls are TRBV7-9 and TRBJ1-2, with 11 bases aligning to TRBD1. The clonotype comes from a woman in her thirties or forties who had been exposed to COVID-19. Input material: PBMCs or T cells enriched from blood (not recorded which). The CDR3, as DNA: TGTGCCAGCAGCCGCGGACAGGGGGCGCCTGGCTACACCTTC. Its translation is CASSRGQGAPGYTF.